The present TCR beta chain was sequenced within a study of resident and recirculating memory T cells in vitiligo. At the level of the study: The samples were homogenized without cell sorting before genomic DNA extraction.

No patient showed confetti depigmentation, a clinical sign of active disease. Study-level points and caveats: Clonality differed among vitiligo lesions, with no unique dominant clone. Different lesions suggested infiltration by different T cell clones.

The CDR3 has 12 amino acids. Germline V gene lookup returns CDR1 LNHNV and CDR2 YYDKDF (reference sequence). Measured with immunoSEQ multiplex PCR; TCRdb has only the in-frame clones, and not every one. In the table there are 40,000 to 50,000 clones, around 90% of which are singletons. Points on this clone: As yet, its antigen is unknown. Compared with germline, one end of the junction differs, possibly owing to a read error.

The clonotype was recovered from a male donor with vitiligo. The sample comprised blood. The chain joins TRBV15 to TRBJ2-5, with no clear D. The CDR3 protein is CATSREASRPHF. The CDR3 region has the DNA TGTGCCACCAGCAGAGAAGCCAGCAGGCCACACTTC.